The clone carrying this T cell receptor (beta chain) occurred a few times. 9 to 10 ml fresh peripheral blood yielded the PBMCs. This specimen belongs to a study of T cells in Graves' hyperthyroidism and ophthalmopathy. Using RNA transcripts as the source, TCR beta CDR3 regions were amplified. The HTBI primer set was used in a first-round RT-PCR of the TCR CDR3. TCRdb itself ran the multiplex PCR reads through MiXCR, one entry per CDR3 protein. The sample contains hundreds of thousands of distinct CDR3 sequences, 35% to 45% of which appear only once. The CDR3 spans 16 residues. The ends lost 0 bases at V and 3 bases at J; junction bases unmatched: 7. Germline V gene lookup returns CDR1 DFQATT and CDR2 SNEGSKA (reference sequence).

The rearrangement joins TRBV20-1 to TRBJ2-2, with 7 bases fitting TRBD2. The clonotype comes from a man aged 18 to 29 with Graves' hyperthyroidism. The sequenced material came from blood. The CDR3 region has the DNA TGCAGTGCTAGAGAGGGGGAGGGAGGGGACACCGGGGAGCTGTTTTTT. Amino acid sequence: CSAREGEGGDTGELFF.